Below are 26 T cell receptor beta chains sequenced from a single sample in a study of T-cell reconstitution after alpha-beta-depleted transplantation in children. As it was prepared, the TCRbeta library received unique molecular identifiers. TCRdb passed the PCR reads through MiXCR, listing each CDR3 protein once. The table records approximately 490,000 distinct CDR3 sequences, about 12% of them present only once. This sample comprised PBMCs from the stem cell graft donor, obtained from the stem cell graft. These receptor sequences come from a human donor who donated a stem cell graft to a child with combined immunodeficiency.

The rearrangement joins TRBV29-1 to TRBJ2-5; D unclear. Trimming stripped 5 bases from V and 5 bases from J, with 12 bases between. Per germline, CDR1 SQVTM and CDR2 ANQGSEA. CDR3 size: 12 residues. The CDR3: CSVNQDGETQYF. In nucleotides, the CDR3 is TGCAGCGTTAACCAGGACGGTGAGACCCAGTACTTC.

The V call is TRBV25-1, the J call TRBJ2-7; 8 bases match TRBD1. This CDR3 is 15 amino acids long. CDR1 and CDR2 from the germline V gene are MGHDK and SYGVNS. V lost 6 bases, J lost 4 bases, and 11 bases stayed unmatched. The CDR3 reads CASRASGQGAYEQYF. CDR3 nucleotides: TGTGCCAGCAGGGCCTCAGGGCAGGGGGCATACGAGCAGTACTTC.

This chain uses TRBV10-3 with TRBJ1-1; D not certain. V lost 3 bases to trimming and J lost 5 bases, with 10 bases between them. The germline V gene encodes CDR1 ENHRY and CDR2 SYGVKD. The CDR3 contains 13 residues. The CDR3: CAISEDLRTEAFF. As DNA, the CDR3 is TGTGCCATCAGTGAAGACCTCAGAACTGAAGCTTTCTTT.

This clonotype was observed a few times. In DNA form, the CDR3 reads TGTGCCACCAGCACCGGAACTAGCGCGGCCTACGAGCAGTACTTC. Translation: CATSTGTSAAYEQYF. The chain joins TRBV15 to TRBJ2-7; 7 nucleotides align to TRBD2. The germline V gene has CDR1 LNHNV and CDR2 YYDKDF (reference sequence). The V gene end was trimmed by 4 bases and the J gene end by 2 bases; junction bases not matched to a gene: 8. The CDR3 length is 15 residues.

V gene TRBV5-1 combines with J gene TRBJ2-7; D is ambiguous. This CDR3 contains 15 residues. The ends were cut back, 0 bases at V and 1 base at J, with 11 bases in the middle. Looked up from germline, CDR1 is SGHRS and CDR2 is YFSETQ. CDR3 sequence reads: CASSLGVPLSYEQYF. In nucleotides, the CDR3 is TGCGCCAGCAGCTTGGGAGTGCCCCTTTCCTACGAGCAGTACTTC. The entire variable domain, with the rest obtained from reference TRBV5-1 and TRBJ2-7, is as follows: KAGVTQTPRYLIKTRGQQVTLSCSPISGHRSVSWYQQTPGQGLQFLFEYFSETQRNKGNFPGRFSGRQFSNSRSEMNVSTLELGDSALYLCASSLGVPLSYEQYFGPGTRLTVT.

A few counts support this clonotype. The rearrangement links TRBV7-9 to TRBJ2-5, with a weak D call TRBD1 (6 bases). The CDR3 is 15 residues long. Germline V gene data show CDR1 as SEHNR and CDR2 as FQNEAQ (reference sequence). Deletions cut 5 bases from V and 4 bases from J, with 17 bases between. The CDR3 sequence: CASSLHFQQGETQYF. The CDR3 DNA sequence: TGTGCCAGCAGCCTACATTTTCAACAGGGAGAGACCCAGTACTTC.

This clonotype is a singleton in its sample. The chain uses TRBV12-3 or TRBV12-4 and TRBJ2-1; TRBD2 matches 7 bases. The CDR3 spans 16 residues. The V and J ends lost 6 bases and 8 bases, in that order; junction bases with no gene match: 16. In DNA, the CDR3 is TGTGCCAGCAGGGCCTCATGGGGGGGAGGCCCACATGAGCAGTTCTTC. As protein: CASRASWGGGPHEQFF.

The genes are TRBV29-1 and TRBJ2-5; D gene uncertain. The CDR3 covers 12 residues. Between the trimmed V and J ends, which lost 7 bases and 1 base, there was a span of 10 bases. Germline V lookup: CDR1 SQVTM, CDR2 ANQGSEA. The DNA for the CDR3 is TGCAGCGCCGAGGAGCGCCAAGAGACCCAGTACTTC. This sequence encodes CSAEERQETQYF.

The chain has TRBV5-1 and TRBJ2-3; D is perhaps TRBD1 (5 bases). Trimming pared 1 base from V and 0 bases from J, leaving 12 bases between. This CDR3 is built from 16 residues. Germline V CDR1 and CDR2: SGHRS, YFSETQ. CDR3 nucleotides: TGCGCCAGCAGCTTGTTTCAGGGCCCTAGCACAGATACGCAGTATTTT. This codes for CASSLFQGPSTDTQYF.

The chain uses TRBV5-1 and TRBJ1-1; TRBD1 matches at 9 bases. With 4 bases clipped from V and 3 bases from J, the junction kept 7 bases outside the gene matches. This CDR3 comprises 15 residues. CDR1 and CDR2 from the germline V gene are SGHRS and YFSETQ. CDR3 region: CASSREGDRDTEAFF. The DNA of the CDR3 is TGCGCCAGCAGCCGGGAGGGGGACAGGGACACTGAAGCTTTCTTT.

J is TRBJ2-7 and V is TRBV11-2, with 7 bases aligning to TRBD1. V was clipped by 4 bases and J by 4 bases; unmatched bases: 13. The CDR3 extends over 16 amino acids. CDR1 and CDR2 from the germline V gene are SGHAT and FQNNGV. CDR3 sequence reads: CASSSLGGLPTYEQYF. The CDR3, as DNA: TGTGCCAGCAGCTCTTTAGGGGGCCTCCCAACTTACGAGCAGTACTTC.

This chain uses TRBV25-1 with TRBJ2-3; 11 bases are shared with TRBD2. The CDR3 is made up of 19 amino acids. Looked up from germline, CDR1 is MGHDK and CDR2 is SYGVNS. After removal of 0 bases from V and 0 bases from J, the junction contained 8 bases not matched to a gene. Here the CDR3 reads CASSEYFPGTSGSTDTQYF. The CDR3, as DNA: TGTGCCAGCAGTGAATATTTCCCTGGGACTAGCGGAAGCACAGATACGCAGTATTTT.

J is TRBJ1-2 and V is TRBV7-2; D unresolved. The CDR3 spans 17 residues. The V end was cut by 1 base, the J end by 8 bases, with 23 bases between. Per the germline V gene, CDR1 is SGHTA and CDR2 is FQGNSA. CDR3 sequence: CASSLVALPLQTTGYTF. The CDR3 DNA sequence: TGTGCCAGCAGCTTAGTCGCCCTCCCCCTCCAAACCACGGGCTACACCTTC.

The CDR3 DNA reads TGTGCCAGCAGTGGAATTAGCGGGGGGGCCTACAATGAGCAGTTCTTC. Its translation is CASSGISGGAYNEQFF. The genes are TRBV2 and TRBJ2-1; 11 bases map to TRBD2. From germline, CDR1 is SNHLY and CDR2 FYNNEI. This CDR3 is built from 16 residues. V trimming: 4 bases; J trimming: 2 bases; junction bases outside the gene matches: 4.

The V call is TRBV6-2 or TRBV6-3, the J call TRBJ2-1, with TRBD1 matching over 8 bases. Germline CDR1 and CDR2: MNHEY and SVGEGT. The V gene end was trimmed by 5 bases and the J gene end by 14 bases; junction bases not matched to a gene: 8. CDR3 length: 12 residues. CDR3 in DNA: TGTGCCAGCAGTCCCGGGACAGGCCCGGAGTTCTTC. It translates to CASSPGTGPEFF.

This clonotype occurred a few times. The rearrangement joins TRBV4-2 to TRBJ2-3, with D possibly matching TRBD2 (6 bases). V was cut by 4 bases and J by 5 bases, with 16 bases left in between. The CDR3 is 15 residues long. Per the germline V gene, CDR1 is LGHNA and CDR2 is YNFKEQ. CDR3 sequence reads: CASSPLGEAEDTQYF. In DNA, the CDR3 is TGTGCCAGCAGCCCCTTGGGGGAGGCCGAAGATACGCAGTATTTT.

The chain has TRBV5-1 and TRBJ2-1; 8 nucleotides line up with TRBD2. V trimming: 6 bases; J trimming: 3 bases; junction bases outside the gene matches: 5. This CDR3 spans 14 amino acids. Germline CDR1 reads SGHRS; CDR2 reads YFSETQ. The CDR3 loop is CASTPSGSYNEQFF. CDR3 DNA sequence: TGCGCCAGCACTCCAAGCGGGAGCTACAATGAGCAGTTCTTC.

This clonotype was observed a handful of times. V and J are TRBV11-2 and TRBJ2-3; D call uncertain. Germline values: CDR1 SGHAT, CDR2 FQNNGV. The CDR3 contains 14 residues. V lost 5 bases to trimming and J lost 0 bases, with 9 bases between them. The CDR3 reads CASSSQTSTDTQYF. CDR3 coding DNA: TGTGCCAGCAGCAGCCAAACTAGCACAGATACGCAGTATTTT.

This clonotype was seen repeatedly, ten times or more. This chain's CDR3 is CASSFGRSSYNEQFF. The CDR3 coding sequence is TGCGCCAGCAGCTTCGGGAGGAGTTCCTACAATGAGCAGTTCTTC. The V gene is TRBV5-1, the J gene TRBJ2-1, with 7 bases identical to TRBD2. This CDR3 spans 15 amino acids. Germline V gene lookup returns CDR1 SGHRS and CDR2 YFSETQ. V lost 2 bases and J lost 1; bases outside the gene matches: 3.

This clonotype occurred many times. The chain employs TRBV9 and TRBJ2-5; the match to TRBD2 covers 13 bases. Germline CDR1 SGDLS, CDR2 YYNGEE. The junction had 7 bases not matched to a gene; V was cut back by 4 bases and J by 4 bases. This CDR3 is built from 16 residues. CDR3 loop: CASSITSGRASETQYF. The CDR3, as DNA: TGTGCCAGCAGCATCACTAGCGGGAGGGCCTCAGAGACCCAGTACTTC. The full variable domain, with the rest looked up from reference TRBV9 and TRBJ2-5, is DSGVTQTPKHLITATGQRVTLRCSPRSGDLSVYWYQQSLDQGLQFLIQYYNGEERAKGNILERFSAQQFPDLHSELNLSSLELGDSALYFCASSITSGRASETQYFGPGTRLLVL.

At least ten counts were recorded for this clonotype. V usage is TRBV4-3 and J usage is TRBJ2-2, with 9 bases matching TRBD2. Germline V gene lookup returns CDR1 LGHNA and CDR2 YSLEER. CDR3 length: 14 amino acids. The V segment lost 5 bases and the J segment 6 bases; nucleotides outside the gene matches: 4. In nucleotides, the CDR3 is TGCGCCAGCAGCACGATAGCGGGAGCCGGGGAGCTGTTTTTT. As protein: CASSTIAGAGELFF.

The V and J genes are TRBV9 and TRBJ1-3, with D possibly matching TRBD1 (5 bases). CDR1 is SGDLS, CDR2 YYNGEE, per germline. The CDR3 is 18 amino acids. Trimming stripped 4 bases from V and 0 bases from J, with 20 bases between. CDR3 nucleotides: TGTGCCAGCAGCTGGCCACGAGGAGCTGGGGCCTCTGGAAACACCATATATTTT. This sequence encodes CASSWPRGAGASGNTIYF. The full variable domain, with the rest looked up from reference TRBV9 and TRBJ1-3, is DSGVTQTPKHLITATGQRVTLRCSPRSGDLSVYWYQQSLDQGLQFLIQYYNGEERAKGNILERFSAQQFPDLHSELNLSSLELGDSALYFCASSWPRGAGASGNTIYFGEGSWLTVV.

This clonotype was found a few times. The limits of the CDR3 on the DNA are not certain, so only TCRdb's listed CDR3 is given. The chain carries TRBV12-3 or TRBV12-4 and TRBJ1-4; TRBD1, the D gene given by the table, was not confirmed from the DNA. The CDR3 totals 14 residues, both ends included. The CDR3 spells CASILGGSNEKLFF.

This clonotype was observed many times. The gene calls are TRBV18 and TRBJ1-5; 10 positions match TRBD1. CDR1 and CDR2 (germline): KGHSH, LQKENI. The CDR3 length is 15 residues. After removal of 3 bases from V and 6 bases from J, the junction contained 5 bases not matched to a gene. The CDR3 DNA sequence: TGTGCCAGCTCACCCGGGACAGGGGTCGGTCAGCCCCAGCATTTT. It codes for CASSPGTGVGQPQHF.

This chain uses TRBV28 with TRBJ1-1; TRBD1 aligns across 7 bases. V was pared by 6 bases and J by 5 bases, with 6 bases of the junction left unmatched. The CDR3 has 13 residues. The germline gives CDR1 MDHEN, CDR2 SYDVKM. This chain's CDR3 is CASRRQGETEAFF. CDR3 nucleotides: TGTGCCAGCAGAAGACAGGGCGAGACTGAAGCTTTCTTT.

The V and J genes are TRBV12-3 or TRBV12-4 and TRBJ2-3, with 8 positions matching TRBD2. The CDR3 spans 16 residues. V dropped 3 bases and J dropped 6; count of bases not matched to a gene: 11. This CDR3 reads CASSFARGAGRDTQYF. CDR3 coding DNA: TGTGCCAGCAGTTTTGCGCGGGGGGCCGGCAGGGATACGCAGTATTTT.